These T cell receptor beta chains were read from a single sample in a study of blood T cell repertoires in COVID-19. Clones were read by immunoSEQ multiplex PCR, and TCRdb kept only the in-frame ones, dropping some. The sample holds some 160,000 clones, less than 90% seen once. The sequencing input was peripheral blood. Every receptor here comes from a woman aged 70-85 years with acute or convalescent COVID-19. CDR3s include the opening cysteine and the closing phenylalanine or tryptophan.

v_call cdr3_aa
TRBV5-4 CASSFAQGASGANVLTF
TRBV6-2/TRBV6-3 CASSWREGPHEQFF
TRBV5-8 CASSARVGNSPLHF
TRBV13 CASSLEGKAGRNPSYEQYF
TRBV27 CASSKDRGSNYGYTF
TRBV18 CASSPRQGSNSPLHF
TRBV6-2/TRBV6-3 CASSYSSGGYSYNEQFF
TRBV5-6 CASSQRRGSPLHF
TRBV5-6 CASSFGTGAYEQFF
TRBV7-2 CASSPQTQYYGYTF
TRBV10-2 CASMVAGGNEQYF
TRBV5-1 CASSFGTGQGYGYTF
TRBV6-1 CASSVGTVYSNQPQHF
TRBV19 CASRGDSYNSPLHF
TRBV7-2 CASSPQGKGSYEQYF
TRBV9 CASTRTAATYEQYF
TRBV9 CASSVIAGGFANTGELFF
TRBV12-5 CASGTGQGADEAFF
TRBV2 CASSALLARQETQYF
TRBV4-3 CASSRGASGSSDTQYF
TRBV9 CASSHREGWVMNTEAFF
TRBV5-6 CASSFGSETQYF